Shown below are 16 T cell receptor beta chains from a single sample sequenced in a study of human T cells and chemical hapten exposure. TCRdb ran MiXCR on the RACE reads and lists one entry per CDR3 protein. Among around 34,000 distinct CDR3 sequences listed, about 6.3% were seen once. Time point in this sample: patch test 1, 2 weeks after DPC sensitization. Noted treatment: therapeutic diphenylcyclopropenone sensitization with weekly scalp DPC. Researchers extracted total RNA from unfractionated whole blood. The input for sequencing was whole blood, taken in connection with sensitization to the hapten diphenylcyclopropenone (DPC). These receptor sequences come from a woman aged 25 to 39 with alopecia areata. Some clones in this sample may be carry-over from other donors' samples.

This clonotype was seen repeatedly, ten times or more. The DNA of the CDR3 is TGCAGTGCTAGATTACAGTCAGGGGGCGATATGGACACTGAAGCTTTCTTT. Protein: CSARLQSGGDMDTEAFF. V is TRBV20-1 and J is TRBJ1-1, with 8 nucleotides matching TRBD1. The CDR3 covers 17 residues. Germline CDR1 is DFQATT and CDR2 is SNEGSKA (reference sequence). V shed 2 bases and J 3 bases; nucleotides not matched to a gene: 14.

This clonotype was seen at least ten times. The chain uses TRBV6-2 or TRBV6-3 and TRBJ2-4; D assignment may be TRBD1 or TRBD2 (6 bases each). The CDR3 runs to 12 residues. Germline V gives CDR1 MNHEY, CDR2 SVGEGT. Trimming removed 2 bases from V and 9 bases from J, with 8 bases in between. The CDR3 protein is CASSYEGGIQYF. The DNA for the CDR3 is TGTGCCAGCAGTTACGAGGGGGGCATTCAGTACTTC.

At least ten counts were recorded for this clonotype. The V gene is TRBV7-6, the J gene TRBJ2-3; 13 bases fit TRBD2. After removal of 5 bases from V and 6 bases from J, the junction contained 8 bases not matched to a gene. Per germline, CDR1 SGHVS and CDR2 FNYEAQ. The CDR3 sequence is 16 residues long. The CDR3 nucleotides are TGTGCCAGCAGCGCAGGACTAGCGGGGGTATCGGATACGCAGTATTTT. It yields the protein CASSAGLAGVSDTQYF.

This clonotype appeared many times. This chain connects TRBV4-3 to TRBJ2-5; no clear D. V lost 0 bases, J lost 1 base, and 9 bases lay in between. Germline assignment: CDR1 LGHNA and CDR2 YSLEER. The CDR3 runs 15 residues. CDR3 in DNA: TGCGCCAGCAGCCAAGATAGGATCGCCCAAGAGACCCAGTACTTC. It encodes CASSQDRIAQETQYF.

The genes are TRBV29-1 and TRBJ2-7; 7 bases match TRBD1. CDR1 and CDR2 from the germline V gene are SQVTM and ANQGSEA. Trimming removed 7 bases from V and 7 bases from J; junction bases left unmatched: 10. The CDR3 totals 12 residues. CDR3: CSGETGSREQYF. The CDR3 DNA follows: TGCAGCGGTGAGACAGGGTCGAGGGAGCAGTACTTC.

This clonotype was recorded at least ten times. The chain couples TRBV29-1 to TRBJ1-1; D gene unclear. V was pared by 2 bases and J by 6 bases, with 13 bases between. This CDR3 is built from 13 residues. Germline CDR1 and CDR2: SQVTM and ANQGSEA. CDR3 protein: CSVEYYGGAEAFF. The CDR3, as DNA: TGCAGCGTTGAATATTACGGAGGAGCTGAAGCTTTCTTT.

This clonotype was found many times. The chain couples TRBV5-1 to TRBJ1-1; 8 bases fit TRBD1. The V gene's germline CDR1 is SGHRS and CDR2 YFSETQ. The junction had 6 bases not matched to a gene; V was cut back by 4 bases and J by 4 bases. This CDR3 has 14 amino acids. The CDR3 region has the DNA TGCGCCAGCAGCATACCGGACAGGGCCACTGAAGCTTTCTTT. This translates into CASSIPDRATEAFF.

This clonotype was counted a few times. The chain carries TRBV15 and TRBJ2-1, with D perhaps TRBD1 or TRBD2 (5 bases each). Trimming removed 9 bases from V and 0 bases from J, with 15 bases in between. The CDR3 is made up of 15 amino acids. CDR1 is LNHNV and CDR2 is YYDKDF in the germline V gene (reference sequence). CDR3 protein: CATRDPRSSYNEQFF. The DNA of the CDR3 is TGTGCCACGAGGGACCCTCGGAGCTCCTACAATGAGCAGTTCTTC.

This clonotype was observed a few times. The chain employs TRBV4-3 and TRBJ1-6; TRBD1 aligns across 7 bases. Trimming took 0 bases from V and 7 from J; bases not matched to a gene: 9. CDR1 LGHNA and CDR2 YSLEER come from the germline V gene. This CDR3 region has 17 residues. The CDR3 nucleotides read TGCGCCAGCAGCCAAGATTGGGGCAGGGGGGAAAATTCACCCCTCCACTTT. It codes for CASSQDWGRGENSPLHF.

Many counts were recorded for this clonotype. The chain uses TRBV5-1 and TRBJ1-5, with D unresolved. The CDR3 consists of 15 residues. Trimming took 4 bases from V and 1 from J, leaving 12 bases between them. Germline-derived CDR1 and CDR2 are SGHRS and YFSETQ. The CDR3 coding sequence is TGCGCCAGCAGCCTTACACCGGGGAGCAATCAGCCCCAGCATTTT. The encoded protein is CASSLTPGSNQPQHF.

This clonotype was observed a few times. The V call is TRBV7-2, the J call TRBJ1-4; D call uncertain. V was pared by 1 base and J by 3 bases, with 9 bases between. This CDR3 is 15 amino acids long. Per the germline V gene, CDR1 is SGHTA and CDR2 is FQGNSA. The CDR3 nucleotides are TGTGCCAGCAGCTTAGTTCGAGGGCCTAATGAAAAACTGTTTTTT. This sequence encodes CASSLVRGPNEKLFF.

In its sample, this clonotype was seen many times. This rearrangement joins TRBV11-1 to TRBJ2-5; 8 bases are shared with TRBD1. Germline V CDR1 and CDR2: SGHAT, FQDESV (reference sequence). The CDR3 contains 14 residues. Trimming removed 5 bases from V and 5 bases from J; junction bases left unmatched: 7. DNA of the CDR3: TGTGCCAGCAGCCCCAAGACAGGGGTGGAGACCCAGTACTTC. It translates to CASSPKTGVETQYF.

This clonotype came up a few times. Here the CDR3 reads CASSILGAGDREQYF. In nucleotides, the CDR3 is TGTGCCAGCAGTATACTTGGGGCAGGGGATCGCGAGCAGTACTTC. The chain recombines TRBV6-5 with TRBJ2-7; tentative D call: TRBD1 (6 bases). The CDR3 has 15 amino acids. Trimming took off 5 bases at V and 6 bases at J, with 20 bases between the two ends. In germline, CDR1 is MNHEY, CDR2 SVGAGI.

This clonotype was counted a few times. The chain has TRBV6-5 and TRBJ2-5, with D perhaps matching TRBD2 (5 bases). V lost 0 bases and J 3 bases, leaving 11 bases between the germline ends. CDR1 and CDR2 from the germline V gene are MNHEY and SVGAGI. This CDR3 has 15 amino acids. For the CDR3, the DNA is TGTGCCAGCAGTTACTCGCGACGGGAAGAAGAGACCCAGTACTTC. This gives the protein CASSYSRREEETQYF.

This clonotype has a count of ten or more. The chain couples TRBV29-1 to TRBJ2-3, with 7 bases lining up with TRBD2. The germline CDR1 and CDR2 sequences are SQVTM and ANQGSEA. This CDR3 is 16 amino acids long. Trimming took 3 bases from V and 0 from J; bases not matched to a gene: 9. CDR3 sequence (DNA): TGCAGCGTTGAGAGGGAGGGCGGGACTAGCACAGATACGCAGTATTTT. It specifies CSVEREGGTSTDTQYF.

The gene calls are TRBV20-1 and TRBJ2-7; TRBD1 matches at 10 bases. This CDR3 is 16 amino acids long. V was pared by 0 bases and J by 1 base, with 6 bases of the junction left unmatched. CDR1 is DFQATT and CDR2 is SNEGSKA in the germline V gene (reference sequence). The CDR3 here is CSARDPGTGASYEQYF. CDR3 in DNA: TGCAGTGCTAGAGATCCCGGGACAGGGGCGTCCTACGAGCAGTACTTC.